The next 32 T cell receptor beta chains were all read from a single sample in a study of cytomegalovirus exposure and HLA in healthy donors (dated by TCRdb to about 2017). The library was generated by the immunoSEQ multiplex PCR assay. This immuneACCESS table, as held by TCRdb, lists in-frame sequences with V and J called but not all clones. Of the missing ones, under half trace to an unresolved V gene in checked studies; the others have no known cause. A total of some 210,000 clones appear in this sample, less than 90% of them only once. The top ten hold roughly 6% of the sample. Source material: PBMCs. Receptors originate from a woman in her late teens or twenties in good health and CMV-seronegative.

The CDR3 region has the DNA TGTGCCAGCAGGGGGTTTGGCACCTACGAGCAGTACTTC. Protein sequence: CASRGFGTYEQYF. This chain connects TRBV6-1 to TRBJ2-7; D is ambiguous. Trimming took 6 bases from V and 2 from J, leaving 11 bases between them. Per the germline V gene, CDR1 is MNHNS and CDR2 is SASEGT. The CDR3 totals 13 residues.

The chain links TRBV2 to TRBJ1-1, with no clear D. The CDR3 sequence is 14 residues long. Germline V lookup: CDR1 SNHLY, CDR2 FYNNEI. V was cut by 3 bases and J by 1 base, with 9 bases left in between. The CDR3 loop reads CASSEEGSNTEAFF. The CDR3 bases are TGTGCCAGCAGTGAGGAAGGGTCGAACACTGAAGCTTTCTTT.

This clone was seen only a few times. The V and J genes are TRBV2 and TRBJ1-2; D ambiguous. The CDR3 contains 12 residues. Germline CDR1 reads SNHLY; CDR2 reads FYNNEI. V lost 7 bases to trimming and J lost 5 bases, with 11 bases between them. The CDR3 region is CASNWDPYGYTF. The CDR3 DNA reads as TGTGCCAGCAATTGGGATCCTTATGGCTACACCTTC. Variable domain in full (rest from reference TRBV2 and TRBJ1-2): EPEVTQTPSHQVTQMGQEVILRCVPISNHLYFYWYRQILGQKVEFLVSFYNNEISEKSEIFDDQFSVERPDGSNFTLKIRSTKLEDSAMYFCASNWDPYGYTFGSGTRLTVV.

The J gene is TRBJ2-3, the V gene TRBV15, with no clear D. Looked up from germline, CDR1 is LNHNV and CDR2 is YYDKDF (reference sequence). The CDR3 consists of 15 residues. Trimming cost V 0 bases and J 3 bases, with 10 bases left between them. The chain's CDR3 is CATSRDRPATDTQYF. CDR3 coding DNA: TGTGCCACCAGCAGAGATAGGCCGGCGACAGATACGCAGTATTTT.

The chain links TRBV27 to TRBJ1-5; D call uncertain. Germline V CDR1 and CDR2: MNHEY, SMNVEV (reference sequence). There are 13 residues in the CDR3. The V and J ends lost 2 bases and 6 bases respectively, with 8 bases between them. The CDR3 protein is CASSLSTLQPQHF. In nucleotides, the CDR3 is TGTGCCAGCAGTTTAAGCACGCTTCAGCCCCAGCATTTT.

The J gene is TRBJ1-1, the V gene TRBV30; possibly TRBD1 for D (6 bases). V was trimmed by 2 bases and J by 0 bases, leaving 13 bases between them. Germline V gene lookup returns CDR1 GTSNPN and CDR2 SVGIG (reference sequence). CDR3 length: 15 residues. The CDR3 sequence: CAWSQPDRMNTEAFF. DNA for the CDR3: TGTGCCTGGAGTCAACCCGACAGGATGAACACTGAAGCTTTCTTT.

CDR3 sequence reads: CASSVGQQGLFF. The DNA of the CDR3 is TGTGCCAGCAGCGTGGGGCAGCAGGGGCTGTTTTTT. The chain employs TRBV9 and TRBJ2-2, with a tentative D call TRBD1 (5 bases). The germline V gene encodes CDR1 SGDLS and CDR2 YYNGEE. V lost 2 bases, J lost 13 bases, and 12 bases lay in between. The CDR3 spans 12 residues.

The chain combines TRBV11-2 with TRBJ2-7, with 7 bases that match TRBD2. CDR3 length: 15 residues. In germline, CDR1 is SGHAT, CDR2 FQNNGV. The junction had 10 bases not matched to a gene; V was cut back by 5 bases and J by 3 bases. The DNA of the CDR3 is TGTGCCAGCAGCCCCTGGACTAGTGCCATCTACGAGCAGTACTTC. Its protein product is CASSPWTSAIYEQYF.

This clone appeared a few times. CDR3 DNA: TGTGCCATCAGTGACGTTCTATCGAACACTGAAGCTTTCTTT. The encoded protein is CAISDVLSNTEAFF. The rearrangement links TRBV10-3 to TRBJ1-1, with no clear D. The CDR3 is 14 amino acids. Deletions cut 3 bases from V and 1 base from J, with 9 bases between. The germline V gene encodes CDR1 ENHRY and CDR2 SYGVKD.

The CDR3 DNA reads TGTGCCAGCAGACCCGGGCCGCATGAGCAGTTCTTC. Its protein product is CASRPGPHEQFF. This chain joins TRBV2 and TRBJ2-1; D is undetermined. Germline V lookup: CDR1 SNHLY, CDR2 FYNNEI. The length of the CDR3 is 12 residues. V lost 6 bases and J lost 8, with 11 bases in between.

This clone occurred a few times. At one of its ends the junction is not consistent with the germline gene, which may arise from a read error. CDR3 DNA sequence: TGTGCCAGCAGCGTAGGGGGCTACGAGCAGTACTTC. This encodes CASSVGGYEQYF. This chain connects TRBV13 to TRBJ2-7, with D possibly being TRBD1 (6 bases). In germline, CDR1 is PRHDT, CDR2 FYEKMQ (reference sequence). CDR3 length equals 12 residues.

The rearrangement uses TRBV10-3 and TRBJ1-4, with 7 bases identical to TRBD1. The trim removed 11 bases at V and 7 bases at J, leaving 10 bases unmatched. The CDR3 totals 13 residues. The germline V gene has CDR1 ENHRY and CDR2 SYGVKD. For the CDR3, the DNA is TGTGCCGGTCGGGACAGCCTTTCTGAAAAACTGTTTTTT. It encodes CAGRDSLSEKLFF.

The chain recombines TRBV27 with TRBJ2-7; D is unclear. Trimming removed 0 bases at V and 3 bases at J, with 12 bases between. The CDR3 sequence is 15 residues long. Germline V gives CDR1 MNHEY, CDR2 SMNVEV (reference sequence). In DNA form, the CDR3 reads TGTGCCAGCAGTTTATCCAACGACGGATACTACGAGCAGTACTTC. It is translated as CASSLSNDGYYEQYF.

This clone was counted a few times. This sequence joins TRBV5-1 and TRBJ2-1; D gene uncertain. The CDR3 covers 13 residues. V was trimmed by 0 bases and J by 1 base, leaving 2 bases between them. CDR1 is SGHRS and CDR2 is YFSETQ in the germline V gene. CDR3 coding DNA: TGCGCCAGCAGCTTGGGTTCCTACAATGAGCAGTTCTTC. Translated: CASSLGSYNEQFF.

The V gene is TRBV5-6, the J gene TRBJ1-5, with TRBD1 identical over 11 bases. The CDR3 is 16 amino acids. The germline gives CDR1 SGHDT, CDR2 YYEEEE. J gave up 6 bases and V 2 bases, and 7 bases lay outside the gene matches. The CDR3 protein is CASSFGTGGYGQPQHF. CDR3 DNA: TGTGCCAGCAGCTTTGGGACAGGGGGTTACGGTCAGCCCCAGCATTTT.

The rearrangement links TRBV2 to TRBJ1-5; D unclear. Germline CDR1 is SNHLY and CDR2 is FYNNEI. Trimming removed 5 bases at V and 4 bases at J, with 6 bases between. The CDR3 extends over 12 amino acids. The CDR3 region is CASSPQNQPQHF. CDR3 in DNA: TGTGCCAGCAGTCCCCAGAATCAGCCCCAGCATTTT.

This chain connects TRBV27 to TRBJ1-4; the D gene is possibly TRBD1 (6 bases). The V gene lost 6 bases and the J gene lost 3 bases, with 14 bases spanning the gap. Looked up from germline, CDR1 is MNHEY and CDR2 is SMNVEV (reference sequence). This CDR3 comprises 15 residues. CDR3 residues: CASRGAGASNEKLFF. The DNA of the CDR3 is TGTGCCAGCAGGGGGGCAGGGGCATCTAATGAAAAACTGTTTTTT. Complete variable domain (other parts from reference TRBV27 and TRBJ1-4): EAQVTQNPRYLITVTGKKLTVTCSQNMNHEYMSWYRQDPGLGLRQIYYSMNVEVTDKGDVPEGYKVSRKEKRNFPLILESPSPNQTSLYFCASRGAGASNEKLFFGSGTQLSVL.

The V and J genes are TRBV7-2 and TRBJ2-5, with 10 bases that match TRBD2. Germline CDR1 and CDR2: SGHTA and FQGNSA. The CDR3 consists of 16 residues. V gave up 1 base and J gave up 5 bases; unmatched junction bases: 7. CDR3 residues: CASSLDSGGAGETQYF. The CDR3 DNA is TGTGCCAGCAGCTTAGACAGCGGGGGGGCCGGGGAGACCCAGTACTTC.

The chain employs TRBV19 and TRBJ2-1; D gene uncertain. V lost 7 bases and J lost 5, with 15 bases in between. CDR1 is LNHDA, CDR2 SQIVND, per germline (reference sequence). The CDR3 contains 14 residues. CDR3 DNA sequence: TGTGCCAGTAAGGCAGCCACCCTTCACAATGAGCAGTTCTTC. Its protein product is CASKAATLHNEQFF. Looking up the rest from reference TRBV19 and TRBJ2-1 gives the full variable domain: DGGITQSPKYLFRKEGQNVTLSCEQNLNHDAMYWYRQDPGQGLRLIYYSQIVNDFQKGDIAEGYSVSREKKESFPLTVTSAQKNPTAFYLCASKAATLHNEQFFGPGTRLTVL.

CDR3 DNA: TGTGCCAGCTCAGGAACCCACTATGGCTACACCTTC. Translation gives CASSGTHYGYTF. The gene calls are TRBV28 and TRBJ1-2; D gene ambiguous. Trimming removed 8 bases from V and 3 bases from J, with 10 bases in between. Looked up from germline, CDR1 is MDHEN and CDR2 is SYDVKM. The length of the CDR3 is 12 residues.

V and J are TRBV5-1 and TRBJ2-7; possibly TRBD2 for D (6 bases). Between the trimmed V and J ends, which lost 3 bases and 0 bases, there was a span of 10 bases. Germline loops: CDR1 SGHRS, CDR2 YFSETQ. CDR3 length: 14 amino acids. This CDR3 is CASSYSGASYEQYF. In DNA form, the CDR3 reads TGCGCCAGCAGCTATAGCGGAGCCTCCTACGAGCAGTACTTC.

The V and J genes are TRBV27 and TRBJ1-2, with D perhaps matching TRBD1 (6 bases). This CDR3 region has 15 residues. CDR1 and CDR2 from the germline V gene are MNHEY and SMNVEV (reference sequence). Deletions cut 5 bases from V and 7 bases from J, with 20 bases between. This CDR3 reads CASSEFGTPGGGYTF. CDR3 sequence (DNA): TGTGCCAGCAGTGAATTCGGGACACCCGGAGGTGGCTACACCTTC.

This chain connects TRBV5-6 to TRBJ1-2, with D uncertain. The CDR3 covers 13 residues. V lost 5 bases to trimming and J lost 5 bases, with 13 bases between them. Germline V gene lookup returns CDR1 SGHDT and CDR2 YYEEEE. The CDR3 nucleotides are TGTGCCAGCAGGGCCAGAAACGGATATGGCTACACCTTC. Its protein is CASRARNGYGYTF.

As to this clone: The germline gene is not matched at one end of the junction; a read error may be the cause. The chain combines TRBV28 with TRBJ1-2; no clear D gene. The length of the CDR3 is 13 residues. CDR1 and CDR2 from the germline V gene are MDHEN and SYDVKM. The CDR3 is CASSLNNNHGYTF. The CDR3 region has the DNA TGTGCCAGCAGTTTAAACAATAACCATGGCTACACCTTC.

The chain has TRBV4-2 and TRBJ1-6; D is undetermined. Germline V gene sequence: CDR1 LGHNA, CDR2 YNFKEQ. Trimming cost V 0 bases and J 8 bases, with 11 bases left between them. The CDR3 is made up of 15 amino acids. CDR3 region: CASSQDYGSHSPLHF. CDR3 DNA: TGTGCCAGCAGCCAAGATTACGGCAGTCATTCACCCCTCCACTTT.

In regard to this clone: Other DNA sequences of this sample code for an identical CDR3. This rearrangement joins TRBV5-1 to TRBJ2-7; no clear D. V lost 3 bases to trimming and J lost 6 bases, with 7 bases between them. Germline CDR1 SGHRS, CDR2 YFSETQ. The CDR3 contains 11 residues. CDR3 coding DNA: TGCGCCAGCAGCTCCGGCGGCGAGCAGTACTTC. As protein: CASSSGGEQYF. Full variable domain (rest looked up from reference TRBV5-1 and TRBJ2-7): KAGVTQTPRYLIKTRGQQVTLSCSPISGHRSVSWYQQTPGQGLQFLFEYFSETQRNKGNFPGRFSGRQFSNSRSEMNVSTLELGDSALYLCASSSGGEQYFGPGTRLTVT.

V gene TRBV5-1 combines with J gene TRBJ2-3; 8 nucleotides agree with TRBD1. Germline values: CDR1 SGHRS, CDR2 YFSETQ. The CDR3 totals 14 residues. With V trimmed by 7 bases and J by 4 bases, 8 bases remained unmatched. CDR3 DNA: TGCGCCAGCGGACTCGGACAGGGTCCAGATACGCAGTATTTT. It is translated as CASGLGQGPDTQYF. The variable domain in full, with the rest retrieved from reference TRBV5-1 and TRBJ2-3, is KAGVTQTPRYLIKTRGQQVTLSCSPISGHRSVSWYQQTPGQGLQFLFEYFSETQRNKGNFPGRFSGRQFSNSRSEMNVSTLELGDSALYLCASGLGQGPDTQYFGPGTRLTVL.

The chain joins TRBV5-1 to TRBJ2-5; 11 positions match TRBD1. The V segment lost 2 bases and the J segment 5 bases; nucleotides outside the gene matches: 5. The CDR3 runs 15 residues. The germline V gene encodes CDR1 SGHRS and CDR2 YFSETQ. CDR3 protein: CASSLGTGGLETQYF. The DNA for the CDR3 is TGCGCCAGCAGCTTAGGGACAGGGGGTTTGGAGACCCAGTACTTC.

The V and J genes are TRBV27 and TRBJ2-7; D remains unclear. Germline CDR1 reads MNHEY; CDR2 reads SMNVEV (reference sequence). Trimming left V 3 bases short and J 3 bases short, with 3 bases between. The CDR3 runs to 11 residues. This CDR3 is CASSFNYEQYF. CDR3 coding DNA: TGTGCCAGCAGTTTTAACTACGAGCAGTACTTC.

The chain recombines TRBV5-1 with TRBJ2-1; 7 positions match TRBD2. Germline lookup yields CDR1 SGHRS and CDR2 YFSETQ. The CDR3 is made up of 15 amino acids. After removal of 4 bases from V and 7 bases from J, the junction contained 11 bases not matched to a gene. The CDR3 region has the DNA TGCGCCAGCAGCCCCCAGCGGGATCCGGGGAATGAGCAGTTCTTC. It translates to CASSPQRDPGNEQFF.

The chain combines TRBV7-3 with TRBJ2-1; 10 positions match TRBD2. Unmatched junction bases numbered 5, after V lost 2 bases and J lost 7 bases. CDR1 and CDR2 from the germline V gene are SGHTA and FQGTGA. CDR3 length equals 15 residues. The CDR3 DNA reads TGTGCCAGCAGCTTAGTAGCGGGGGGCCCAAATGAGCAGTTCTTC. Residues: CASSLVAGGPNEQFF.

The V call is TRBV9, the J call TRBJ1-4; possible D gene TRBD1, 5 bases. V lost 4 bases to trimming and J lost 0 bases, with 7 bases between them. The CDR3 is made up of 14 amino acids. The germline CDR1 and CDR2 sequences are SGDLS and YYNGEE. The CDR3 bases are TGTGCCAGCAGCTCGGGGGCAACTAATGAAAAACTGTTTTTT. Its protein product is CASSSGATNEKLFF.